This TCR beta chain was sequenced for a study of blood T cell repertoires in COVID-19. Trimming left V 7 bases short and J 1 base short, with 13 bases between. Germline CDR1 SNHLY, CDR2 FYNNEI. The CDR3 covers 15 residues. Only in-frame clones appear in the TCRdb table, and some are missing; sequencing was by immunoSEQ multiplex PCR. The repertoire holds approximately 150,000 clones, 81% seen once, with more than 6.5% in the top ten. The chain links TRBV2 to TRBJ2-2; possible D gene TRBD1, 5 bases. The receptor's source is a human donor in a cohort sampled during active COVID-19. Input material: peripheral blood. The CDR3 region has the DNA TGTGCCAGCACAAGCCAGGGTGGGAACACCGGGGAGCTGTTTTTT. Translating it yields CASTSQGGNTGELFF.